The 23 T cell receptor beta chains presented below share a single source sample, sequenced in a study of shared clonotypes between healthy human individuals (dated by TCRdb to about 2020). The library was prepared using the immunoSEQ multiplex PCR assay. TCRdb re-hosts the immuneACCESS table, in-frame sequences only. Its copies lack some clones; in the studies checked, an unresolved V gene accounts for under half of them, and the cause for the rest is not known. The sample has roughly 2.2 million clones on record, about nine tenths of them singletons. 0.3% to 0.4% of the sample comes from the top ten. Input material: naive CD4+ T cells from PBMCs. This specimen's cell subset or site label, per the study, means: CD45RA+ positively selected. Receptor source: a young man in good health. Some clones in this sample may be carry-over from other donors' samples.

Concerning this clone: The sample contains more than one DNA sequence encoding this CDR3. J is TRBJ2-1 and V is TRBV5-1; D is undetermined. The CDR3 sequence is 15 residues long. Germline V gene data show CDR1 as SGHRS and CDR2 as YFSETQ. V was shortened by 0 bases and J by 0 bases, with 7 bases between the two germline ends. The CDR3 DNA follows: TGCGCCAGCAGCTTGGGGTGGAGCTCCTACAATGAGCAGTTCTTC. It specifies CASSLGWSSYNEQFF.

The chain has TRBV14 and TRBJ2-1; 8 bases are a match to TRBD2. Germline V gene lookup returns CDR1 SGHDN and CDR2 FVKESK. Unmatched junction bases numbered 7, after V lost 1 base and J lost 8 bases. The CDR3 has 15 amino acids. The CDR3 coding sequence is TGTGCCAGCAGCCAAGGGGGACTAGGGGCCCATGAGCAGTTCTTC. It specifies CASSQGGLGAHEQFF.

The chain uses TRBV4-2 and TRBJ2-1; 13 nucleotides match TRBD2. This CDR3 comprises 17 residues. Losses at the gene ends were 0 bases for V and 3 bases for J; bases not matched to a gene: 2. Per germline, CDR1 LGHNA and CDR2 YNFKEQ. The CDR3 here is CASSQDRTSGSYNEQFF. The DNA for the CDR3 is TGTGCCAGCAGCCAAGACCGGACTAGCGGGAGCTACAATGAGCAGTTCTTC.

The V call is TRBV5-1, the J call TRBJ2-3; D might be TRBD1 or TRBD2, each matching 7 bases. The CDR3 has 14 amino acids. Germline V gene sequence: CDR1 SGHRS, CDR2 YFSETQ. Deletions cut 7 bases from V and 6 bases from J, with 18 bases between. CDR3 region: CASGLTSRGDTQYF. The CDR3 nucleotides are TGCGCCAGCGGGCTGACTAGCAGGGGGGATACGCAGTATTTT.

The J gene is TRBJ2-1, the V gene TRBV7-9; 8 nucleotides agree with TRBD2. The CDR3 is 16 amino acids. The germline V gene encodes CDR1 SEHNR and CDR2 FQNEAQ (reference sequence). V lost 9 bases, J lost 2 bases, and 12 bases stayed unmatched. This CDR3 is CASKRTSGYPYNEQFF. The CDR3 DNA follows: TGTGCCAGTAAGAGAACTAGCGGCTACCCCTACAATGAGCAGTTCTTC.

This clone was found once. An end of the junction does not agree with germline; a read error may underlie this. The V gene is TRBV18, the J gene TRBJ2-5; D is possibly TRBD1 or TRBD2 (5 bases each). Germline values: CDR1 KGHSH, CDR2 LQKENI. This CDR3 has 16 amino acids. The CDR3 DNA sequence: TGTGCCAGCTCCCCACAGGACTCGCGGATACAAGAGACCCAGTACTTC. Protein: CASSPQDSRIQETQYF.

V and J are TRBV18 and TRBJ1-1; 9 bases agree with TRBD1. The germline CDR1 and CDR2 sequences are KGHSH and LQKENI. V shed 2 bases, J shed 4 bases, and the junction held 8 bases outside the gene matches. The CDR3 has 16 amino acids. CDR3: CASSPKTGGMGTEAFF. The CDR3 DNA reads as TGTGCCAGCTCACCAAAGACAGGGGGAATGGGCACTGAAGCTTTCTTT.

The chain has TRBV28 and TRBJ1-5; 12 bases agree with TRBD1. Germline CDR1 and CDR2: MDHEN and SYDVKM. CDR3 length: 14 amino acids. V lost 3 bases, J lost 11 bases, and 5 bases stayed unmatched. The CDR3 region has the DNA TGTGCCAGCAGTTTCGGGACAGGGGGCAAGGCCCAGCATTTT. Translated: CASSFGTGGKAQHF.

V and J are TRBV27 and TRBJ2-1; 8 bases are shared with TRBD2. The J segment lost 4 bases and the V segment lost 2 bases, leaving 16 bases of the junction unmatched. Germline loops: CDR1 MNHEY, CDR2 SMNVEV (reference sequence). The CDR3 contains 19 residues. CDR3 residues: CASSLRDYPSGGGYNEQFF. CDR3 sequence (DNA): TGTGCCAGCAGTTTACGGGACTACCCAAGCGGGGGTGGGTACAATGAGCAGTTCTTC.

The rearrangement joins TRBV6-5 to TRBJ1-5; no reliable D call. Germline CDR1 and CDR2: MNHEY and SVGAGI. V was cut by 2 bases and J by 6 bases, with 5 bases left in between. The CDR3 spans 12 residues. As DNA, the CDR3 is TGTGCCAGCAGTTACGAAGGTCAGCCCCAGCATTTT. Translating it yields CASSYEGQPQHF.

The chain links TRBV2 to TRBJ2-7; a possible D gene is TRBD2 (5 bases). Germline CDR1 reads SNHLY; CDR2 reads FYNNEI. The CDR3 sequence is 13 residues long. Deletions cut 6 bases from V and 2 bases from J, with 11 bases between. DNA for the CDR3: TGTGCCAGCAGAACGGGAATTGCCTACGAGCAGTACTTC. Translation: CASRTGIAYEQYF.

Worth noting for this clone: The sample contains more than one DNA sequence encoding this CDR3. The chain joins TRBV6-1 to TRBJ1-5; D call uncertain. The V end was cut by 4 bases, the J end by 6 bases, with 4 bases between. Germline V gene sequence: CDR1 MNHNS, CDR2 SASEGT. CDR3 length: 11 residues. CDR3 in DNA: TGTGCCAGCAGTGCCAGTCAGCCCCAGCATTTT. Amino acid sequence: CASSASQPQHF.

This clone was observed once. The chain carries TRBV6-5 and TRBJ2-2; 8 positions match TRBD1. CDR1 MNHEY and CDR2 SVGAGI come from the germline V gene. CDR3 size: 15 residues. J was trimmed by 4 bases and V by 2 bases; bases with no gene match: 3. In DNA form, the CDR3 reads TGTGCCAGCAGTTACCAGGGGGCGCTCACCGGGGAGCTGTTTTTT. Residues: CASSYQGALTGELFF.

This rearrangement joins TRBV4-1 to TRBJ2-3, with D unresolved. V was shortened by 1 base and J by 8 bases, with 19 bases between the two germline ends. CDR1 MGHRA and CDR2 YSYEKL come from the germline V gene. This CDR3 is built from 16 residues. The CDR3 nucleotides are TGCGCCAGCAGCCAAGTCCGTCTGAGTATAAACCTTACGCAGTATTTT. This sequence encodes CASSQVRLSINLTQYF.

This clone was observed a few times. V and J are TRBV5-1 and TRBJ2-1; the match to TRBD2 covers 10 bases. Germline V gene lookup returns CDR1 SGHRS and CDR2 YFSETQ. There are 15 residues in the CDR3. With 4 bases clipped from V and 4 bases from J, the junction kept 5 bases outside the gene matches. CDR3 sequence reads: CASSPTSGVYNEQFF. The DNA of the CDR3 is TGCGCCAGCAGCCCCACTAGCGGGGTGTACAATGAGCAGTTCTTC. The entire variable domain, with the rest obtained from reference TRBV5-1 and TRBJ2-1, is as follows: KAGVTQTPRYLIKTRGQQVTLSCSPISGHRSVSWYQQTPGQGLQFLFEYFSETQRNKGNFPGRFSGRQFSNSRSEMNVSTLELGDSALYLCASSPTSGVYNEQFFGPGTRLTVL.

The V and J genes are TRBV11-3 and TRBJ2-5, with 7 positions matching TRBD2. The CDR3 is 13 amino acids. The V gene's germline CDR1 is SGHNT and CDR2 YENEEA. Trimming cost V 4 bases and J 5 bases; bases outside gene matches: 4. The CDR3 region has the DNA TGTGCCAGCAGCTCCAGGGAGGGGGAGACCCAGTACTTC. Residues: CASSSREGETQYF.

The V gene is TRBV4-2, the J gene TRBJ2-5, with TRBD2 matching 11 bases. TRBJ2-7 explains the end of the DNA better; the J call may be wrong. Germline CDR1 reads LGHNA; CDR2 reads YNFKEQ. This CDR3 comprises 17 residues. CDR3 sequence: CASSPLGTSGSTYEQYF. The CDR3 DNA sequence: TGTGCCAGCAGCCCCCTCGGGACTAGCGGATCCACCTACGAGCAGTACTTC.

J is TRBJ1-5 and V is TRBV6-1; D might be TRBD1 (5 bases). Trimming left V 6 bases short and J 6 bases short, with 18 bases between. The CDR3 covers 15 residues. Germline-derived CDR1 and CDR2 are MNHNS and SASEGT. For the CDR3, the DNA is TGTGCCAGCAGCCCTACTCCCGCAGGGAGTCAGCCCCAGCATTTT. Translating gives CASSPTPAGSQPQHF.

For this clone: The same CDR3 is also encoded by other DNA sequences in this sample. The chain links TRBV19 to TRBJ1-2; D remains unclear. Trimming removed 4 bases from V and 3 bases from J, with 6 bases in between. The CDR3 contains 12 residues. CDR1 LNHDA and CDR2 SQIVND come from the germline V gene (reference sequence). The CDR3 DNA sequence: TGTGCCAGTAGTAAGGGAGACTATGGCTACACCTTC. The encoded protein is CASSKGDYGYTF.

V and J are TRBV5-1 and TRBJ2-5; TRBD1 is a possible D gene (5 bases). Germline loops: CDR1 SGHRS, CDR2 YFSETQ. This CDR3 region has 15 residues. The germline V and J ends were trimmed by 1 base and 5 bases, with 15 bases remaining between them. CDR3 protein: CASSLISQAGETQYF. The CDR3 DNA reads TGCGCCAGCAGCTTGATCTCACAGGCCGGGGAGACCCAGTACTTC. Variable domain in full (rest from reference TRBV5-1 and TRBJ2-5): KAGVTQTPRYLIKTRGQQVTLSCSPISGHRSVSWYQQTPGQGLQFLFEYFSETQRNKGNFPGRFSGRQFSNSRSEMNVSTLELGDSALYLCASSLISQAGETQYFGPGTRLLVL.

In DNA, the CDR3 is TGTGCCAGCAGTACTACAGGGTATGGGGAGCAGTACTTC. It yields the protein CASSTTGYGEQYF. The V gene is TRBV6-1, the J gene TRBJ2-7, with TRBD1 as a possible D gene (6 bases). Trimming took 5 bases from V and 7 from J, leaving 15 bases between them. This CDR3 comprises 13 residues. Germline assignment: CDR1 MNHNS and CDR2 SASEGT.

The chain has TRBV5-1 and TRBJ2-5; D is perhaps TRBD1 or TRBD2 (5 bases each). The germline V and J ends were trimmed by 4 bases and 2 bases, with 15 bases remaining between them. Germline V CDR1 and CDR2: SGHRS, YFSETQ. This CDR3 has 15 residues. CDR3 sequence (DNA): TGCGCCAGCAGCGCTGCTCTGGGGGAACAAGAGACCCAGTACTTC. Protein product: CASSAALGEQETQYF.

This clone was detected once. The chain employs TRBV19 and TRBJ2-1, with TRBD2 matching over 10 bases. Germline-derived CDR1 and CDR2 are LNHDA and SQIVND (reference sequence). This CDR3 has 15 amino acids. V lost 6 bases to trimming and J lost 4 bases; unmatched junction nucleotides: 6. CDR3 amino acids: CASRGALAGYNEQFF. CDR3 in DNA: TGTGCCAGTAGGGGGGCACTAGCGGGATACAATGAGCAGTTCTTC.